This T cell receptor (beta chain) was retrieved from a study of CD8 T cells in Susac syndrome. Looking at the study overall: Patients with Susac syndrome were therapy-naive, treated with corticosteroids, or treated with intravenous immunoglobulin alone when blood was collected. Study conclusions and caveats: Total CD8+ repertoires held about 15 Susac-specific public clones, while CD8+ TEMRA repertoires held five or six.

When the RNA was reverse transcribed, random hexamers were used with an input of roughly 0.45 to 1 ug. A single record per CDR3 protein comes from TCRdb applying MiXCR to the immunoSEQ multiplex PCR reads. Of 120,000 or so distinct CDR3 sequences in the sample, just under 95% were seen once. With regard to this clonotype: Its antigen is unknown.

CDR3 length: 19 amino acids. Germline V CDR1 and CDR2: SEHNR, FQNEAQ (reference sequence). The V gene end was trimmed by 0 bases and the J gene end by 1 base; junction bases not matched to a gene: 10. The TEMRA cells underwent FACS enrichment, while the CD8+ and CD4+ T cells underwent negative isolation. Material for sequencing was CD8+ T cells from PBMCs. This TCR was recovered from a human donor with Susac syndrome. The chain couples TRBV7-9 to TRBJ2-1, with 9 bases lining up with TRBD2. CDR3 sequence reads: CASSLAPLAGLVSYNEQFF. DNA of the CDR3: TGTGCCAGCAGCTTAGCTCCTCTAGCGGGGTTGGTATCCTACAATGAGCAGTTCTTC.